The T cell receptor (beta chain) described here comes from a study of T cell changes during pregnancy in multiple sclerosis. Deletions cut 3 bases from V and 4 bases from J, with 12 bases between. This CDR3 has 14 residues. The germline gives CDR1 SGHTA, CDR2 FQGNSA. Clones were read by immunoSEQ multiplex PCR, and TCRdb kept only the in-frame ones, dropping some. The profile covers 69,000 or so clones, with roughly 92% appearing a single time and just under 2% taken by the ten largest. This clone has only one observation. This TCR was sampled from a female donor in good health, enrolled as a control in a pregnancy study. This chain joins TRBV7-2 and TRBJ1-1; TRBD1 might be the D (6 bases). The sample consisted of peripheral blood, taken in the third trimester of pregnancy. The CDR3 DNA follows: TGTGCCAGCAGCTTTTACCAGGGGTCCACTGAAGCTTTCTTT. Amino acid sequence: CASSFYQGSTEAFF.